This passage covers 12 T cell receptor beta chains from one sample sequenced in a study of cytomegalovirus exposure and HLA in healthy donors. Primers: 60 Vbeta forward and 13 Jbeta reverse. Only in-frame clones appear in the TCRdb table, and some are missing; sequencing was by immunoSEQ multiplex PCR. Here the sample spans 97,000 or so clones, about three fifths being singletons. The material sequenced was PBMCs. These receptors were taken from a human donor in good health.

This sequence joins TRBV6-6 and TRBJ2-7; D might be TRBD2 (5 bases). CDR1 MNHNY and CDR2 SVGAGI come from the germline V gene (reference sequence). The CDR3 is 15 amino acids. V was shortened by 4 bases and J by 1 base, with 14 bases between the two germline ends. In DNA, the CDR3 is TGTGCCAGCAGTTCCCCCACACTAGGTTCCTACGAGCAGTACTTC. Its protein product is CASSSPTLGSYEQYF.

The chain joins TRBV6-5 to TRBJ2-2; a possible D gene is TRBD2 (5 bases). The CDR3 extends over 14 amino acids. The germline gives CDR1 MNHEY, CDR2 SVGAGI. Trimming removed 6 bases from V and 3 bases from J, with 11 bases in between. CDR3 amino acids: CASSRGLYTGELFF. As DNA, the CDR3 is TGTGCCAGCAGCCGCGGACTTTACACCGGGGAGCTGTTTTTT.

The chain has TRBV7-9 and TRBJ2-7, with 7 positions matching TRBD1. Germline V gene data show CDR1 as SEHNR and CDR2 as FQNEAQ (reference sequence). This CDR3 has 15 residues. V lost 5 bases and J lost 0; bases outside the gene matches: 7. CDR3: CASSPTGVSSYEQYF. CDR3 in DNA: TGTGCCAGCAGCCCTACAGGGGTGAGCTCCTACGAGCAGTACTTC.

The chain links TRBV7-2 to TRBJ2-7; TRBD2 is a possible D gene (6 bases). In germline, CDR1 is SGHTA, CDR2 FQGNSA. The germline V and J ends were trimmed by 0 bases and 4 bases, with 13 bases remaining between them. This CDR3 comprises 15 residues. DNA for the CDR3: TGTGCCAGCAGCTTAGCCACGGGAGCCTCGTACGAGCAGTACTTC. Translated: CASSLATGASYEQYF.

The chain has TRBV6-1 and TRBJ1-1; maybe TRBD1 (6 bases). The CDR3 consists of 13 residues. Trimming took 9 bases from V and 4 from J, leaving 15 bases between them. Germline V gene sequence: CDR1 MNHNS, CDR2 SASEGT. In DNA, the CDR3 is TGTGCCAGTCATACTCGAGGGGGCACTGAAGCTTTCTTT. It yields the protein CASHTRGGTEAFF.

The chain uses TRBV7-6 and TRBJ2-7, with 10 bases fitting TRBD2. Germline-derived CDR1 and CDR2 are SGHVS and FNYEAQ. The CDR3 loop spans 16 amino acids. The V segment lost 0 bases and the J segment 7 bases; nucleotides outside the gene matches: 9. The CDR3 reads CASSLAPEREGREQYF. CDR3 DNA: TGTGCCAGCAGCTTAGCGCCCGAGCGGGAGGGCAGGGAGCAGTACTTC. Supplemented by reference TRBV7-6 and TRBJ2-7, the full variable domain reads GAGVSQSPRYKVTKRGQDVALRCDPISGHVSLYWYRQALGQGPEFLTYFNYEAQQDKSGLPNDRFSAERPEGSISTLTIQRTEQRDSAMYRCASSLAPEREGREQYFGPGTRLTVT.

The V and J genes are TRBV10-3 and TRBJ1-1, with 9 bases identical to TRBD1. J gave up 2 bases and V 5 bases, and 3 bases lay outside the gene matches. From germline, CDR1 is ENHRY and CDR2 SYGVKD. The CDR3 contains 14 residues. This chain's CDR3 is CAISSDRGNTEAFF. The DNA of the CDR3 is TGTGCCATCAGTTCGGACAGGGGTAACACTGAAGCTTTCTTT.

The V gene is TRBV28, the J gene TRBJ1-2; 8 bases align to TRBD1. Trimming cost V 6 bases and J 4 bases; bases outside gene matches: 7. The CDR3 runs 14 residues. The germline CDR1 and CDR2 sequences are MDHEN and SYDVKM. CDR3: CASRGQGQVYGYTF. DNA for the CDR3: TGTGCCAGCAGGGGTCAGGGACAGGTCTATGGCTACACCTTC.

This clone was seen a few times. V and J are TRBV7-3 and TRBJ1-2; D call uncertain. The CDR3 contains 13 residues. CDR1 and CDR2 (germline): SGHTA, FQGTGA. The V and J ends lost 2 bases and 7 bases respectively, with 11 bases between them. The CDR3 sequence: CASSLEGLGGYTF. The DNA for the CDR3 is TGTGCCAGCAGCTTAGAGGGCTTGGGTGGCTACACCTTC.

This clone has just a few counts. This chain uses TRBV11-2 with TRBJ2-5; weak D call: TRBD1 (6 bases). Trimming cost V 0 bases and J 2 bases, with 13 bases left between them. The CDR3 extends over 16 amino acids. Germline V gene data show CDR1 as SGHAT and CDR2 as FQNNGV. In DNA form, the CDR3 reads TGTGCCAGCAGCTTAGAGGCAGGGGCCCCACAAGAGACCCAGTACTTC. As protein: CASSLEAGAPQETQYF.

The chain links TRBV10-3 to TRBJ2-5, with TRBD2 as a possible D gene (5 bases). CDR3 length: 13 amino acids. V was shortened by 10 bases and J by 5 bases, with 17 bases between the two germline ends. Germline CDR1 ENHRY, CDR2 SYGVKD. The CDR3 DNA reads TGTGCCAGCGAGGACTCCCTGTCGGAGACCCAGTACTTC. This sequence encodes CASEDSLSETQYF.

The rearrangement links TRBV27 to TRBJ2-7, with TRBD2 as a possible D gene (7 bases). Trimming pared 3 bases from V and 0 bases from J, leaving 12 bases between. The CDR3 runs to 15 residues. Germline V gene lookup returns CDR1 MNHEY and CDR2 SMNVEV (reference sequence). In DNA, the CDR3 is TGTGCCAGCAGTTTTTTGGGGGGGCCCTCCTACGAGCAGTACTTC. Amino acid sequence: CASSFLGGPSYEQYF.